Listed here are 24 T cell receptor beta chains from one sample, sequenced in a study of lymphopenia after photon versus proton radiotherapy. Measured with immunoSEQ multiplex PCR; TCRdb has only the in-frame clones, and not every one. The repertoire has under 9,500 clones, 85% to 95% of them found once; the top ten carry around 1.5%. The sample was peripheral blood, taken from a patient treated with photon-based radiotherapy. These receptors originate from a woman in her fifties or sixties with cholangiocarcinoma.

The chain uses TRBV6-1 and TRBJ2-2; no clear D gene. V was shortened by 6 bases and J by 2 bases, with 10 bases between the two germline ends. The CDR3 sequence is 14 residues long. The germline V gene has CDR1 MNHNS and CDR2 SASEGT. The CDR3 loop is CASRATRNTGELFF. DNA for the CDR3: TGTGCCAGCAGGGCCACACGAAACACCGGGGAGCTGTTTTTT.

The chain recombines TRBV7-2 with TRBJ1-3; D gene unclear. V was trimmed by 1 base and J by 2 bases, leaving 12 bases between them. The germline CDR1 and CDR2 sequences are SGHTA and FQGNSA. The CDR3 sequence is 16 residues long. CDR3 region: CASSLDRNGPGNTIYF. The DNA of the CDR3 is TGTGCCAGCAGCTTAGATAGAAACGGGCCTGGAAACACCATATATTTT. Full variable domain (missing parts from reference TRBV7-2 and TRBJ1-3): GAGVSQSPSNKVTEKGKDVELRCDPISGHTALYWYRQSLGQGLEFLIYFQGNSAPDKSGLPSDRFSAERTGGSVSTLTIQRTQQEDSAVYLCASSLDRNGPGNTIYFGEGSWLTVV.

Only one count was recorded for this clone. The chain joins TRBV4-1 to TRBJ2-3, with 12 bases that match TRBD2. Germline CDR1 is MGHRA and CDR2 is YSYEKL. The V segment lost 1 base and the J segment 1 base; nucleotides outside the gene matches: 6. CDR3 length equals 18 residues. CDR3 loop: CASSQVLASGGGTDTQYF. The CDR3 DNA reads TGCGCCAGCAGCCAAGTCCTCGCTAGCGGGGGGGGCACAGATACGCAGTATTTT.

This clone showed up just a few times. The chain joins TRBV18 to TRBJ1-1, with 9 bases that match TRBD1. This CDR3 has 14 amino acids. Trimming removed 2 bases from V and 6 bases from J; junction bases left unmatched: 4. Per the germline V gene, CDR1 is KGHSH and CDR2 is LQKENI. The CDR3 bases are TGTGCCAGCTCACCAGGGACAGGGAGGTCTGAAGCTTTCTTT. Translating gives CASSPGTGRSEAFF. The whole variable domain, filled in from reference TRBV18 and TRBJ1-1, reads NAGVMQNPRHLVRRRGQEARLRCSPMKGHSHVYWYRQLPEEGLKFMVYLQKENIIDESGMPKERFSAEFPKEGPSILRIQQVVRGDSAAYFCASSPGTGRSEAFFGQGTRLTVV.

This clone has just one count. V is TRBV5-1 and J is TRBJ2-6; D tentatively fits TRBD1 or TRBD2 (5 bases each). The CDR3 length is 18 residues. The V gene's germline CDR1 is SGHRS and CDR2 YFSETQ. The V gene lost 7 bases and the J gene lost 3 bases, with 23 bases spanning the gap. The CDR3 DNA reads as TGCGCCAGCTCACACGCCGGGACCGACGTTATTGGGGCCAACGTCCTGACTTTC. Its translation: CASSHAGTDVIGANVLTF.

This clone was counted a single time. The rearrangement uses TRBV7-6 and TRBJ1-3; TRBD1 agrees at 9 bases. This CDR3 spans 15 amino acids. V shed 5 bases, J shed 7 bases, and the junction held 9 bases outside the gene matches. CDR1 and CDR2 from the germline V gene are SGHVS and FNYEAQ. The chain's CDR3 is CASSPRTGESNTIYF. In DNA form, the CDR3 reads TGTGCCAGCAGCCCGAGGACAGGGGAGAGTAACACCATATATTTT.

J is TRBJ2-5 and V is TRBV30, with a weak D call TRBD1 (5 bases). The V end was cut by 6 bases, the J end by 5 bases, with 22 bases between. Germline V gene sequence: CDR1 GTSNPN, CDR2 SVGIG (reference sequence). This CDR3 spans 15 amino acids. The CDR3 sequence is CACWSGFLTQETQYF. The CDR3 DNA follows: TGTGCCTGCTGGTCAGGGTTCCTCACCCAGGAGACCCAGTACTTC.

The gene calls are TRBV6-5 and TRBJ1-5, with 8 bases fitting TRBD1. Per germline, CDR1 MNHEY and CDR2 SVGAGI. The V segment lost 2 bases and the J segment 1 base; nucleotides outside the gene matches: 1. CDR3 size: 15 residues. CDR3: CASSYGQGSNQPQHF. Written as DNA, the CDR3 is TGTGCCAGCAGTTACGGACAGGGAAGCAATCAGCCCCAGCATTTT.

The V call is TRBV11-2, the J call TRBJ1-3; tentative D call: TRBD1 (6 bases). The ends were cut back, 1 base at V and 0 bases at J, with 10 bases in the middle. Germline CDR1 reads SGHAT; CDR2 reads FQNNGV. The CDR3 covers 16 residues. Here the CDR3 reads CASSLATGISGNTIYF. The CDR3 DNA sequence: TGTGCCAGCAGCTTAGCCACAGGGATCTCTGGAAACACCATATATTTT.

J is TRBJ2-7 and V is TRBV30; TRBD1 matches 8 bases. The germline gives CDR1 GTSNPN, CDR2 SVGIG (reference sequence). Trimming at V came to 5 bases and at J to 2 bases, leaving 5 bases not matched to a gene. There are 13 residues in the CDR3. The CDR3 spells CAWSEDRAYEQYF. In DNA, the CDR3 is TGTGCCTGGTCGGAGGACAGGGCCTACGAGCAGTACTTC.

The count of this clone is one. The CDR3 protein is CASSMAGQVDTQYF. DNA for the CDR3: TGTGCCAGTAGTATGGCGGGGCAGGTAGATACGCAGTATTTT. This chain uses TRBV19 with TRBJ2-3; TRBD2 is a possible D gene (6 bases). The CDR3 has 14 residues. Trimming cost V 3 bases and J 5 bases, with 12 bases left between them. CDR1 and CDR2 from the germline V gene are LNHDA and SQIVND (reference sequence).

In regard to this clone: The same CDR3 is also encoded by other DNA sequences in this sample. The genes are TRBV6-6 and TRBJ1-2, with a weak D call TRBD1 (6 bases). The CDR3 extends over 14 amino acids. The ends were cut back, 6 bases at V and 4 bases at J, with 15 bases in the middle. Germline-derived CDR1 and CDR2 are MNHNY and SVGAGI (reference sequence). Written as DNA, the CDR3 is TGTGCCAGCAGGACCCAGGGGTTAATCTATGGCTACACCTTC. As protein: CASRTQGLIYGYTF.

The chain uses TRBV20-1 and TRBJ2-1; D is undetermined. Trimming removed 1 base at V and 5 bases at J, with 3 bases between. CDR1 DFQATT and CDR2 SNEGSKA come from the germline V gene (reference sequence). The CDR3 covers 11 residues. This chain's CDR3 is CSARVHNEQFF. The CDR3 DNA reads as TGCAGTGCTAGAGTCCACAATGAGCAGTTCTTC.

The chain uses TRBV4-1 and TRBJ2-1; 9 bases fit TRBD2. The V and J ends lost 4 bases and 4 bases, in that order; junction bases with no gene match: 14. The germline CDR1 and CDR2 sequences are MGHRA and YSYEKL. The CDR3 has 18 residues. The CDR3: CASSPQAVAGGPYNEQFF. The CDR3 DNA follows: TGCGCCAGCAGCCCCCAAGCCGTGGCGGGGGGGCCATACAATGAGCAGTTCTTC.

The V gene is TRBV6-1, the J gene TRBJ1-1; tentatively, D is TRBD1 (6 bases). The CDR3 loop spans 14 amino acids. Germline loops: CDR1 MNHNS, CDR2 SASEGT. Deletions cut 2 bases from V and 7 bases from J, with 14 bases between. The CDR3 sequence: CASSERGGQVEAFF. CDR3 coding DNA: TGTGCCAGCAGTGAAAGGGGGGGGCAGGTTGAAGCTTTCTTT.

This chain joins TRBV9 and TRBJ2-7; 11 bases are a match to TRBD2. This CDR3 contains 14 residues. V gave up 4 bases and J gave up 3 bases; unmatched junction bases: 3. CDR1 SGDLS and CDR2 YYNGEE come from the germline V gene. DNA for the CDR3: TGTGCCAGCAGCCCGACTAGCGGGGACTACGAGCAGTACTTC. It translates to CASSPTSGDYEQYF.

This chain joins TRBV4-1 and TRBJ1-1; no clear D. CDR3 length: 16 residues. CDR1 and CDR2 (germline): MGHRA, YSYEKL. V was cut by 0 bases and J by 1 base, with 12 bases left in between. CDR3 coding DNA: TGCGCCAGCAGCCAAGAAGGTGGACGGCGGAACACTGAAGCTTTCTTT. Translated, it gives CASSQEGGRRNTEAFF.

CDR3 nucleotide sequence: TGTGCCAGCAGCTTCCAGGGGGAGTTGTATGGCTACACCTTC. Its protein product is CASSFQGELYGYTF. J is TRBJ1-2 and V is TRBV5-4; 7 nucleotides match TRBD1. The V and J ends lost 2 bases and 5 bases, in that order; junction bases with no gene match: 6. This CDR3 has 14 amino acids. Germline CDR1 reads SGHNT; CDR2 reads YYREEE (reference sequence).

This clone was observed a few times. The V gene is TRBV27, the J gene TRBJ2-7; TRBD1 or TRBD2 may be the D gene (5 bases each). Germline V gene sequence: CDR1 MNHEY, CDR2 SMNVEV (reference sequence). The CDR3 loop spans 14 amino acids. V shed 7 bases and J shed 6 bases, with 19 bases lying between them. The CDR3 protein is CASTQRDGAAEQYF. The CDR3 DNA follows: TGTGCCAGCACCCAGAGGGACGGGGCCGCCGAGCAGTACTTC.

V and J are TRBV4-3 and TRBJ1-1; D gene ambiguous. Germline CDR1 LGHNA, CDR2 YSLEER. Trimming removed 0 bases from V and 4 bases from J, with 12 bases in between. This CDR3 is 15 amino acids long. The CDR3 spells CASSQDLVGRTEAFF. The CDR3 DNA reads TGCGCCAGCAGCCAAGATTTGGTAGGGCGCACTGAAGCTTTCTTT.

This chain connects TRBV10-3 to TRBJ2-6; D might be TRBD1 (6 bases). The CDR3 covers 15 residues. V lost 6 bases, J lost 2 bases, and 11 bases lay in between. Per germline, CDR1 ENHRY and CDR2 SYGVKD. CDR3 bases: TGTGCCATCAGGGAAGCAGGGGCTGGGGCCAACGTCCTGACTTTC. Translation gives CAIREAGAGANVLTF.

This clone has a handful of counts. V and J are TRBV4-1 and TRBJ1-5, with TRBD1 as a possible D gene (6 bases). This CDR3 spans 16 amino acids. Trimming removed 1 base at V and 3 bases at J, with 13 bases between. Germline V gene lookup returns CDR1 MGHRA and CDR2 YSYEKL. Here the CDR3 reads CASSQVDRLDNQPQHF. CDR3 nucleotides: TGCGCCAGCAGCCAAGTGGACAGATTGGACAATCAGCCCCAGCATTTT.

V usage is TRBV7-9 and J usage is TRBJ2-5, with D perhaps TRBD1 (6 bases). The CDR3 spans 14 residues. Trimming left V 5 bases short and J 2 bases short, with 12 bases between. In germline, CDR1 is SEHNR, CDR2 FQNEAQ (reference sequence). The DNA for the CDR3 is TGTGCCAGCAGCCTCACAGGGATTCAAGAGACCCAGTACTTC. This gives the protein CASSLTGIQETQYF.

The chain joins TRBV15 to TRBJ1-4; 7 bases are a match to TRBD1. Germline loops: CDR1 LNHNV, CDR2 YYDKDF (reference sequence). The CDR3 runs to 15 residues. The J segment lost 7 bases and the V segment lost 2 bases, leaving 7 bases of the junction unmatched. CDR3 sequence reads: CATSRSTGRAEKLFF. As DNA, the CDR3 is TGTGCCACCAGCAGATCGACAGGGAGGGCTGAAAAACTGTTTTTT.